This T cell receptor beta chain was captured by sequencing in a study of CD8+ T cells in alopecia areata. Looking at the study overall: It was oral tofacitinib, at 5 to 10 mg twice daily, that treated patients received. Scoring of severity for treated patients was based on percentage of affected scalp area. Whole-study findings and limits: Sharing of TCRs across patients appeared less clear than in mice, possibly for HLA-related reasons. Many expanded lesional clones remained in scalp and blood on tofacitinib.

This clone was seen only a few times. Its matching antigen is unknown. Following RNA extraction, reverse transcription yielded cDNA that acted as the sequencing template. TCRdb keeps only in-frame clones here, not all; method: immunoSEQ multiplex PCR. Here the sample spans about 190,000 clones, under 70% being singletons. Treatment in this sample: oral pan-JAK inhibitor, 5-10 mg twice daily. Trimming pared 2 bases from V and 7 bases from J, leaving 18 bases between. This CDR3 is 16 amino acids long. In germline, CDR1 is LGHNT, CDR2 FRNRAP. The chain is built from TRBV12-5 and TRBJ1-5, with D possibly TRBD1 on 6 matching bases. The material sequenced was CD4+ T cells sorted from blood, taken at week 4, from a patient treated with tofacitinib. The clonotype was recovered from a human donor with alopecia areata. The CDR3 DNA sequence: TGTGCTAGTGGTTTGTCCCCGGGGGCAATGGCCCAGCCCCAGCATTTT. This gives the protein CASGLSPGAMAQPQHF.